This T cell receptor (beta chain) was obtained from a study of beta chain features in type 1 diabetes. The CDR3 runs 15 residues. The germline V gene has CDR1 SGDLS and CDR2 YYNGEE. The V end lost 0 bases, the J end lost 6 bases, and 14 bases lay between the germline ends. The sequenced template was cDNA made from the entire isolated RNA. Repertoires were generated with immunoSEQ multiplex PCR, while TCRdb's copy carries only in-frame clones and drops some. The sample has around 340,000 clones, 8% seen once. The TCR comes from a woman aged 18-29 years in good health. The sequencing sample was made of central memory CD4+ T cells from blood. The chain carries TRBV9 and TRBJ2-3, with no clear D. The CDR3 protein is CASSVGRSMGDTQYF. The CDR3 region has the DNA TGTGCCAGCAGCGTAGGGCGATCGATGGGGGATACGCAGTATTTT.